This T cell receptor (beta chain) was sequenced in a study of CD8 T cells in acute hepatitis C reinfection (dated by TCRdb to 2020 to 2022). For the study in its entirety: This study examined the TCRbeta repertoire of CD8+ T cells that recognize the HCV NS3-1073 epitope, both during acute infection and after viral clearance. A few spontaneous resolvers provided paired acute and follow-up samples.

The paper as a whole reports these results and caveats: Roughly 13 public clonotypes were identified irrespective of outcome, and one of the public clonotypes used V04-02/J02-02. Only the TCRbeta chain was sequenced in bulk, so alphabeta pairing of public clonotypes could not be determined. No follow-up repertoires were available for chronically infected subjects, since NS3-1073 specific cells were too rare to be sorted. Diversity in the NS3-1073 specific repertoires was high, and no significant differences in diversity emerged among acute resolver, follow-up resolver and acute chronic samples. Few CDR3 sequences were shared with other epitopes, and differences in sequencing approaches may have limited exact matching. Preferential use of the TRBV04 and TRBV06 gene families was observed in all groups, and this preferential usage was not explained by overrepresentation in the naive pool.

The time point label corresponds to: naive CD8 control sorted from an acute-time-point sample. Enrolled in the Montreal Hepatitis C Cohort (HEPCO) in Canada, the donors were people who inject drugs, and these donors were followed every 3 months. Acute primary HCV infection was defined as a positive HCV RNA or antibody test that came after a negative test within the prior 24 weeks. Surface staining used CD3, CD8 and CD45RO antibodies, with an aqua fixable dye to exclude dead cells. The cohort also had several subjects who developed chronic infection, defined as being HCV RNA positive at 24 weeks. Negative selection by means of the MACS CD8+ T cell Isolation Kit yielded CD8+ T cells from peripheral blood mononuclear cells recovered from cryopreservation by thawing. Cells were sorted on a BD FACSAria II cell sorter. Genomic DNA was extracted from FACS-sorted cells, and TCRbeta chain sequencing was performed through the commercial immunoSEQ service. As for the authors' bioinformatics: The repertoire data were analyzed using ImmunoSEQ Analyzer software v3.0 and R v3.5.1. Only productive rearrangements were analyzed, as sequences containing stop codons or out-of-frame rearrangements were removed. Simpson diversity, Shannon entropy, CDR3 length and nucleotide addition metrics were obtained from the sequencing provider. Clonotypes were grouped by frequency into dominant, sub-dominant, low or lowest abundance categories, and clonotypes below 0.1% were left out of most analyses. Any CDR3 amino acid clonotype present in at least two subjects at a cumulative frequency of at least 0.5% was labeled public. In its TCRdb copy, this immuneACCESS table keeps in-frame sequences only and misses some clones. Where compared with another copy, unresolved V genes explain less than half of these, and the others have no known cause. V, J and clone size were drawn from that table, and D and trimming were deduced from the DNA. For this sample the table gives about 38,000 clones, of which roughly 89% were detected only once. Jointly, the top ten make up 0.5% to 0.65% of the sample.

The CDR3, from cysteine to phenylalanine, totals 15 residues. The CDR3 DNA has 45 bases and is translated from base 1. Via the germline V gene (reference sequence), CDR1 is SEHNR and CDR2 FQNEAQ. Unmatched junction bases come to 7, with V trimmed by 5 bases and J by 4 bases. Of note for this clone: Its antigen is still unknown. Per-base qualities were not stored, and no clone one base away is much larger.

The receptor's source is a man aged 25-40 years with chronic hepatitis C. Sequenced: naive CD8+ T cells from PBMCs. The meaning of the sample's cell subset or site label: sorted total naive CD45RO-negative CD8+ T cells. This chain is built from TRBV7-9 and TRBJ2-1, and TRBD1 aligns with 8 junction nucleotides. In nucleotide form, the sequence is TGTGCCAGCAGCCCGGGCACAGGGGGGTACAATGAGCAGTTCTTC. It codes for CASSPGTGGYNEQFF.